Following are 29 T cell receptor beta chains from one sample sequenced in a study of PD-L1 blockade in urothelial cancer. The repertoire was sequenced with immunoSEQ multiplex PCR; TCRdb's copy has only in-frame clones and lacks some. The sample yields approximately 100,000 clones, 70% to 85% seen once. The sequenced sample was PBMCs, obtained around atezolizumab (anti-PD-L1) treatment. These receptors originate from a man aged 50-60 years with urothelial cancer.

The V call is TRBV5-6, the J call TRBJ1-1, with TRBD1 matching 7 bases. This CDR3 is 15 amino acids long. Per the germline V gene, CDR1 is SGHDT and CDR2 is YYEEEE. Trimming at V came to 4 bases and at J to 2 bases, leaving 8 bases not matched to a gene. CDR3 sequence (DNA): TGTGCCAGCAGCCTACCCGGGACAGTCAACACTGAAGCTTTCTTT. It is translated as CASSLPGTVNTEAFF.

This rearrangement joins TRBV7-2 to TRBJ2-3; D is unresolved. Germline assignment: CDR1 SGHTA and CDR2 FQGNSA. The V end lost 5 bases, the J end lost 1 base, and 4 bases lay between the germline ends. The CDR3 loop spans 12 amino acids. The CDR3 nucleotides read TGTGCCAGCAGCCCCGGCACAGATACGCAGTATTTT. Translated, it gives CASSPGTDTQYF.

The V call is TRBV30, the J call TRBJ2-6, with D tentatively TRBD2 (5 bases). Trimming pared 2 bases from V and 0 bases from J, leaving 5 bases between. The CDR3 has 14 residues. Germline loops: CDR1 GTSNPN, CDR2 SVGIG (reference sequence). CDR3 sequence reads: CAWSRGSGANVLTF. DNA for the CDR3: TGTGCCTGGAGTCGGGGCTCTGGGGCCAACGTCCTGACTTTC.

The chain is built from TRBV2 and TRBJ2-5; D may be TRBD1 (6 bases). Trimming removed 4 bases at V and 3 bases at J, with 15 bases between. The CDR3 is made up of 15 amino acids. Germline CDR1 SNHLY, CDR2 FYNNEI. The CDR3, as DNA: TGTGCCAGCAGTGGAATGGCCAACAGGGAAGAGACCCAGTACTTC. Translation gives CASSGMANREETQYF.

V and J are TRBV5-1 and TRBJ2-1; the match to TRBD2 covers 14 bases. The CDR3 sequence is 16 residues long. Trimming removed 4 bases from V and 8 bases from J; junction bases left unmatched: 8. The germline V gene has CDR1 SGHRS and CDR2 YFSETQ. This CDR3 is CASSPETSGRAYEQFF. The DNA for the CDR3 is TGCGCCAGCAGCCCTGAGACTAGCGGGAGGGCTTATGAGCAGTTCTTC.

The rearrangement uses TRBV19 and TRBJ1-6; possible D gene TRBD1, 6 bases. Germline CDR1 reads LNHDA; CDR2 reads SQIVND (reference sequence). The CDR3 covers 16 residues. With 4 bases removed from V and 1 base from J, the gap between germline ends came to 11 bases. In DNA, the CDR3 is TGTGCCAGTAGTAGAGGACAGCTTTCCTATAATTCACCCCTCCACTTT. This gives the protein CASSRGQLSYNSPLHF.

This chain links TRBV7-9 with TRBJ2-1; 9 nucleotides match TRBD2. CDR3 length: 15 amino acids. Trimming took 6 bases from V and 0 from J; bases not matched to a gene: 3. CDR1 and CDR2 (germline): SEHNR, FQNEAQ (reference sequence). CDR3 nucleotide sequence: TGTGCCAGCAGAGATAGCGGGAGCTCCTACAATGAGCAGTTCTTC. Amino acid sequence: CASRDSGSSYNEQFF.

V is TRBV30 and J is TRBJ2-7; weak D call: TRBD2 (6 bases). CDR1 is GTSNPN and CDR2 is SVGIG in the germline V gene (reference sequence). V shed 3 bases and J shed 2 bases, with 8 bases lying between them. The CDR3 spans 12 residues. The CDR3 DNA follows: TGTGCCTGGAGAGGAGGGCCCTACGAGCAGTACTTC. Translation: CAWRGGPYEQYF.

DNA of the CDR3: TGTGCCAGTACCCCCCGGGAGAACACTGAAGCTTTCTTT. Translation gives CASTPRENTEAFF. The genes are TRBV19 and TRBJ1-1; D not resolved. The CDR3 length is 13 residues. V lost 7 bases, J lost 1 base, and 10 bases lay in between. Germline V gene data show CDR1 as LNHDA and CDR2 as SQIVND (reference sequence).

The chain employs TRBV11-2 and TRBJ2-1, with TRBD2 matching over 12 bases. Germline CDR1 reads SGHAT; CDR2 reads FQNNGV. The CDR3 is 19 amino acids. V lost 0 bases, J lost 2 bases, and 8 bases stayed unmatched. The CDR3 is CASSLDRTSGNLAYNEQFF. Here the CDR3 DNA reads TGTGCCAGCAGCTTAGATCGGACTAGCGGGAACCTTGCCTACAATGAGCAGTTCTTC.

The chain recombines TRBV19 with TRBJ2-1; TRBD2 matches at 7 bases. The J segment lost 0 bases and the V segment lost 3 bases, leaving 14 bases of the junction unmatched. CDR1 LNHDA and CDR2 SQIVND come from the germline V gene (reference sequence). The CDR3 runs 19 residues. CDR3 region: CASSIPGLEKRSSYNEQFF. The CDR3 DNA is TGTGCCAGTAGTATCCCCGGACTAGAGAAAAGGAGCTCCTACAATGAGCAGTTCTTC.

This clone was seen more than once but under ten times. The CDR3 DNA follows: TGTGCCTGGAGCGAAACAGGGTATCCCGGGGAGCTGTTTTTT. Its protein product is CAWSETGYPGELFF. The chain is built from TRBV30 and TRBJ2-2; D may be TRBD1 (6 bases). Germline-derived CDR1 and CDR2 are GTSNPN and SVGIG (reference sequence). CDR3 length: 14 amino acids. The V end lost 3 bases, the J end lost 6 bases, and 14 bases lay between the germline ends.

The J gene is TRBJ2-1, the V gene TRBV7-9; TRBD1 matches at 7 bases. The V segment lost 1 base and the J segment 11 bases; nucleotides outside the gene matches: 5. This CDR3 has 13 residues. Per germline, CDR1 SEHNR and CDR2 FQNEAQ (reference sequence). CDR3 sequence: CASSLGPQGKQFF. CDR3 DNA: TGTGCCAGCAGCTTAGGCCCACAGGGGAAGCAGTTCTTC.

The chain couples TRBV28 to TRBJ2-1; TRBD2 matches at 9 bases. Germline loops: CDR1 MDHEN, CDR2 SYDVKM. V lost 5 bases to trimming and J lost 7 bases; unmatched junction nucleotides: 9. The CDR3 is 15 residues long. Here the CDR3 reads CASSLSGLAWNEQFF. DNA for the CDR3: TGTGCCAGCAGTCTCTCCGGACTAGCGTGGAATGAGCAGTTCTTC. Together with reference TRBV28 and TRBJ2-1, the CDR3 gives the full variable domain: DVKVTQSSRYLVKRTGEKVFLECVQDMDHENMFWYRQDPGLGLRLIYFSYDVKMKEKGDIPEGYSVSREKKERFSLILESASTNQTSMYLCASSLSGLAWNEQFFGPGTRLTVL.

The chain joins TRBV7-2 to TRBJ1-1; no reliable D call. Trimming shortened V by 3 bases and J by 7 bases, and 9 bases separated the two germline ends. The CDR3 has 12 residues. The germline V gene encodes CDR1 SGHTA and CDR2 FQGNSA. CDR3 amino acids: CASSFRRVEAFF. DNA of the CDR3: TGTGCCAGCAGCTTTCGTCGAGTTGAAGCTTTCTTT.

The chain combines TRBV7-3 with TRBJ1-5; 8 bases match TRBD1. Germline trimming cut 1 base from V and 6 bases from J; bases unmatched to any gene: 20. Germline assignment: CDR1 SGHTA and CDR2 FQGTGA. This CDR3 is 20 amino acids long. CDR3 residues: CASSLKPTPRTGRCSQPQHF. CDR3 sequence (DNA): TGTGCCAGCAGCTTAAAACCTACCCCGAGGACAGGGAGGTGCAGTCAGCCCCAGCATTTT.

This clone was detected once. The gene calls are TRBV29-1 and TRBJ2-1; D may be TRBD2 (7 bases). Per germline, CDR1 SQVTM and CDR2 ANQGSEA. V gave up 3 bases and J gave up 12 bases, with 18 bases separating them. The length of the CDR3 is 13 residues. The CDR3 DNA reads TGCAGCGTTGAGAGGGGGTCGACTAGCTGGCAGTTCTTC. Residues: CSVERGSTSWQFF.

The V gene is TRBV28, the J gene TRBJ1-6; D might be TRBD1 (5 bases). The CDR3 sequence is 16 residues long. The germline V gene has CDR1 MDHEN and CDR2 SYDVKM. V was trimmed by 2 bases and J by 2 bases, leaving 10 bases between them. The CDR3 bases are TGTGCCAGCAGTTTAGAGTCAGGGACCTATAATTCACCCCTCCACTTT. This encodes CASSLESGTYNSPLHF.

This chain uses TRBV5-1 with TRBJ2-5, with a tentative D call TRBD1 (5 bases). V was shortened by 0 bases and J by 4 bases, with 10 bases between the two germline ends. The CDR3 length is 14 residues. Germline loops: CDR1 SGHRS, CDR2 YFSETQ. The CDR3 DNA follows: TGCGCCAGCAGCTTGGGGCAGGGCCCAGAGACCCAGTACTTC. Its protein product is CASSLGQGPETQYF.

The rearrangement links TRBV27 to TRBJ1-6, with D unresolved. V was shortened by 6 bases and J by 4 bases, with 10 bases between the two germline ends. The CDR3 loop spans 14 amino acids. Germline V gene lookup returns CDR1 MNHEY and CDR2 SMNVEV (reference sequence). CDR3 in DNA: TGTGCCAGCAGGCAACGGTCTTATAATTCACCCCTCCACTTT. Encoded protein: CASRQRSYNSPLHF.

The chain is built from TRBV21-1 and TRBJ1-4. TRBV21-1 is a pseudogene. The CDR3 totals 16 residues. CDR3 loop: CASSKVGEATNEKLFF. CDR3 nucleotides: TGTGCCAGCAGCAAAGTTGGTGAGGCGACTAATGAAAAACTGTTTTTT.

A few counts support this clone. CDR3 in DNA: TGTGCCACCAGCAGAGATTTTCCAGGGAAGGACTATGGCTACACCTTC. It codes for CATSRDFPGKDYGYTF. The gene calls are TRBV15 and TRBJ1-2; D perhaps matches TRBD1 (5 bases). The CDR3 totals 16 residues. Germline lookup yields CDR1 LNHNV and CDR2 YYDKDF (reference sequence). V lost 0 bases and J 3 bases, leaving 14 bases between the germline ends.

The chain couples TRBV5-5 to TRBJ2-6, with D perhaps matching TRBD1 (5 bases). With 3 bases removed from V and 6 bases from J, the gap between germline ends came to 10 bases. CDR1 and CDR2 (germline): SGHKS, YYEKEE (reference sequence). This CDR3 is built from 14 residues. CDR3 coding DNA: TGTGCCAGCAGCTGGGGCCCTGAGGCCAACGTCCTGACTTTC. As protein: CASSWGPEANVLTF.

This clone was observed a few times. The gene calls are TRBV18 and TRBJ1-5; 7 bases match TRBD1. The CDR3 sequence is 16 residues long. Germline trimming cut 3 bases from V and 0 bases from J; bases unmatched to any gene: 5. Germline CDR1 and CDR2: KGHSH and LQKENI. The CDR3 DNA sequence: TGTGCCAGCTCACCCAGGGGGACCTATAGCAATCAGCCCCAGCATTTT. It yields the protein CASSPRGTYSNQPQHF.

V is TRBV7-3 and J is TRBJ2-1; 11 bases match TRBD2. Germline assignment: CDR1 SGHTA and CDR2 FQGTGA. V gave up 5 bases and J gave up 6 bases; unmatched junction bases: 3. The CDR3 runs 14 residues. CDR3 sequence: CASSPGLAANEQFF. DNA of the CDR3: TGTGCCAGCAGCCCGGGACTAGCGGCCAATGAGCAGTTCTTC.

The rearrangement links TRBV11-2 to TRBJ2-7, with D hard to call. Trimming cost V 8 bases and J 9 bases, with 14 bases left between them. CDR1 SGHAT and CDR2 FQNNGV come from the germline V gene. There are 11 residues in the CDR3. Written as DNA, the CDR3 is TGTGCCAGCTCAACCGTAGCCGCGCAGTACTTC. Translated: CASSTVAAQYF.

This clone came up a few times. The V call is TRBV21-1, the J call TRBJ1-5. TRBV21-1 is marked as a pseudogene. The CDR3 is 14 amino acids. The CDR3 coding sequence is TGTGCCAGCAGCAAGGGGGGAAGAGATCAGCCCCAGCATTTT. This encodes CASSKGGRDQPQHF.

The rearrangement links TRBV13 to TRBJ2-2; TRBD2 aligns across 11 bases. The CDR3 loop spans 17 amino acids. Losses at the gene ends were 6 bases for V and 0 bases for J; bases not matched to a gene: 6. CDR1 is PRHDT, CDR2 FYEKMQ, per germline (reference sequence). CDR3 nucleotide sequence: TGTGCCAGCAGTGACAGTAGCGGGAGGGCGAACACCGGGGAGCTGTTTTTT. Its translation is CASSDSSGRANTGELFF.

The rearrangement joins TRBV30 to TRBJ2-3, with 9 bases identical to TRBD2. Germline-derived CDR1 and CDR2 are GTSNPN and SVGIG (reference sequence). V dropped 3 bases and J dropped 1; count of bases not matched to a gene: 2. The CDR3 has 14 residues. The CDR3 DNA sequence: TGTGCCTGGAGAGCTAGCGGGGGCACAGATACGCAGTATTTT. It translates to CAWRASGGTDTQYF.